This T cell receptor (beta chain) was recovered during a study of molecular identifiers for immune sequencing clone quantification. Study-level points and caveats: Clones with over 20 RNA copies captured over 98% of effector molecules but under 1% of naive ones.

Of note for this clonotype: No antigen is known for it.

Making the bulk TCR libraries relied on previously described methods and listed TCR primers. Via MiXCR, TCRdb re-called the PCR reads, giving one row per CDR3 protein. Of around 300,000 distinct CDR3 sequences detected, roughly a quarter appear once; the ten largest clones hold 0.65% to 0.75%. This CDR3 spans 14 amino acids. The ends lost 7 bases at V and 2 bases at J; junction bases unmatched: 9. The germline CDR1 and CDR2 sequences are SQVTM and ANQGSEA. The sample consisted of naive CD8+ T cells from blood, with Jurkat cell RNA spiked in. Subset denoted: FACS-sorted CD8+CD4-CCR7+CD45RA+ naive T cells. The J gene is TRBJ2-3, the V gene TRBV29-1; TRBD2 aligns across 7 bases. This TCR came from a human donor in good health. Some libraries in this study had Jurkat cell RNA spiked in. CDR3 sequence reads: CSARLAVTTDTQYF. CDR3 DNA: TGCAGCGCACGTCTAGCGGTAACCACAGATACGCAGTATTTT.